Below, 4 T cell receptor beta chains from the same sample are listed, as sequenced in a study of shared clonotypes between healthy human individuals. The assay was immunoSEQ multiplex PCR, and TCRdb's table has in-frame clones only and misses some. The table includes 1.4 million to 1.5 million clones, roughly 96% detected once. Sequencing was done on a sample of naive CD4+ T cells sorted from blood. The subset is: CD45RA+ positively selected. These receptor sequences come from a man aged 30 to 39 in good health.

The chain recombines TRBV5-1 with TRBJ2-7; 7 bases are shared with TRBD2. The CDR3 spans 14 residues. The V gene's germline CDR1 is SGHRS and CDR2 YFSETQ. With V trimmed by 8 bases and J by 5 bases, 13 bases remained unmatched. The CDR3 nucleotides are TGCGCCAGTGGTAGGGCGGGAGAGCTGAACGAGCAGTACTTC. Its translation is CASGRAGELNEQYF.

This clone was seen a single time. The rearrangement joins TRBV27 to TRBJ2-1; D is possibly TRBD2 (6 bases). This CDR3 is 14 amino acids long. Germline CDR1 and CDR2: MNHEY and SMNVEV (reference sequence). Trimming took off 5 bases at V and 7 bases at J, with 15 bases between the two ends. The CDR3 nucleotides are TGTGCCAGCAGTCTTGGGACTTTAATGAATGAGCAGTTCTTC. Protein product: CASSLGTLMNEQFF.

The chain employs TRBV5-6 and TRBJ2-5; TRBD1 agrees at 8 bases. CDR3 size: 14 residues. With 1 base clipped from V and 4 bases from J, the junction kept 3 bases outside the gene matches. CDR1 is SGHDT, CDR2 YYEEEE, per germline. CDR3 DNA: TGTGCCAGCAGCTTGTATGACAGGGGAGAGACCCAGTACTTC. Its protein product is CASSLYDRGETQYF.

The rearrangement links TRBV6-4 to TRBJ2-6, with D possibly being TRBD1 (6 bases). Germline CDR1 is MRHNA and CDR2 is SNTAGT. Trimming took 4 bases from V and 1 from J, leaving 8 bases between them. This CDR3 has 15 residues. The CDR3 coding sequence is TGTGCCAGCAGTGTAAGGGGGTCTGGGGCCAACGTCCTGACTTTC. It is translated as CASSVRGSGANVLTF.